A selection of T cell receptor beta chains follows, all from one sample in a study of CD8 T cells in Susac syndrome. TCRdb redid the calling of the immunoSEQ multiplex PCR reads with MiXCR, one entry per CDR3 protein. The sample holds around 200,000 distinct CDR3 sequences; around 95% are singletons and the top ten take 0.098%. The sample consisted of CD4+ T cells from PBMCs. The receptors were gathered from a human donor with Susac syndrome. CDR3s include the opening cysteine and the closing phenylalanine or tryptophan. Fields, in order: D gene, J gene, clone size, V gene, CDR3 protein, CDR3 DNA. A D gene is named only where the DNA matches it firmly. Size is stated for part of the rows, as once, few or many counts, or as a class when the clone is expanded.

. | TRBJ2-7 | . | TRBV6-5 | CASSYPPPGRGGYEQYF | TGTGCCAGCAGTTACCCCCCCCCGGGCAGGGGAGGCTACGAGCAGTACTTC
. | TRBJ2-3 | . | TRBV5-8 | CASSLGPQMPDTQYF | TGTGCCAGCAGCCTGGGCCCCCAGATGCCGGATACGCAGTATTTT
TRBD1 | TRBJ1-3 | . | TRBV29-1 | CSATGGDGNTIYF | TGCAGCGCTACAGGGGGAGATGGAAACACCATATATTTT
. | TRBJ1-3 | few | TRBV29-1 | CSVEGQVGNTIYF | TGCAGCGTTGAAGGACAGGTCGGAAACACCATATATTTT
TRBD1 | TRBJ2-5 | . | TRBV18 | CASSSWTGDRETQYF | TGTGCCAGCTCATCGTGGACAGGCGACAGGGAGACCCAGTACTTC
. | TRBJ1-1 | . | TRBV25-1 | CASSALMAVNTEAFF | TGTGCCAGCAGTGCTTTAATGGCGGTGAACACTGAAGCTTTCTTT
TRBD1 | TRBJ2-7 | . | TRBV3-1 | CASSPISGTGRNEQYF | TGTGCCAGCAGCCCAATCTCCGGGACAGGACGGAACGAGCAGTACTTC
. | TRBJ2-5 | . | TRBV27 | CASSQFVLAQETQYF | TGTGCCAGCTCTCAGTTTGTCCTAGCGCAAGAGACCCAGTACTTC
. | TRBJ2-7 | . | TRBV12-3/TRBV12-4 | CASSLEGGGGYEQYF | TGTGCCAGCAGTTTAGAGGGGGGCGGGGGTTACGAGCAGTACTTC
TRBD2 | TRBJ2-3 | . | TRBV3-1 | CASSTRLAGRKDTQYF | TGTGCCAGCAGCACCCGACTAGCGGGGAGGAAAGATACGCAGTATTTT
. | TRBJ1-2 | . | TRBV15 | CATSGGRNYGYTF | TGTGCCACCAGCGGCGGACGGAACTATGGCTACACCTTC
TRBD2 | TRBJ2-1 | . | TRBV12-3/TRBV12-4 | CASSLALAGVYNEQFF | TGTGCCAGCAGTTTGGCGCTAGCGGGGGTCTACAATGAGCAGTTCTTC
. | TRBJ2-7 | . | TRBV25-1 | CASTDTFYEQYF | TGTGCCAGCACTGACACCTTTTACGAGCAGTACTTC
TRBD1 | TRBJ2-2 | . | TRBV5-1 | CASSPRGQVGELFF | TGCGCCAGCAGCCCTAGGGGGCAGGTCGGGGAGCTGTTTTTT
. | TRBJ1-5 | . | TRBV15 | CATSRVGVETAYVGNQPQHF | TGTGCCACCAGCAGAGTGGGCGTAGAGACAGCCTATGTTGGCAATCAGCCCCAGCATTTT
. | TRBJ2-7 | . | TRBV27 | CASSLLFYEQYF | TGTGCCAGCAGTTTACTCTTCTACGAGCAGTACTTC
. | TRBJ1-1 | . | TRBV5-1 | CASSLASRAEAFF | TGCGCCAGCAGCTTGGCCAGCAGGGCTGAAGCTTTCTTT
. | TRBJ2-5 | . | TRBV7-3 | CASSSGPIGETQYF | TGTGCCAGCAGCTCCGGGCCCATTGGGGAGACCCAGTACTTC
. | TRBJ2-5 | . | TRBV7-8 | CASSLVTENQETQYF | TGTGCCAGCAGCTTAGTGACAGAGAACCAAGAGACCCAGTACTTC
. | TRBJ1-4 | . | TRBV4-1 | CASSQDFGGAAEKLFF | TGCGCCAGCAGCCAAGATTTTGGGGGGGCCGCTGAAAAACTGTTTTTT
. | TRBJ2-3 | . | TRBV4-3 | CASSQDRAQPDTQYF | TGCGCCAGCAGCCAAGATCGGGCGCAACCAGATACGCAGTATTTT
TRBD2 | TRBJ2-3 | . | TRBV4-1 | CASSQGPSGGPPDTQYF | TGCGCCAGCAGCCAAGGGCCTAGCGGGGGGCCCCCAGATACGCAGTATTTT
. | TRBJ2-3 | few | TRBV7-3 | CASSSSADTQYF | TGTGCCAGCAGCTCTTCGGCAGATACGCAGTATTTT
TRBD2 | TRBJ2-2 | . | TRBV5-1 | CASRPAGITGELFF | TGCGCCAGCAGGCCAGCGGGGATTACCGGGGAGCTGTTTTTT
. | TRBJ1-4 | . | TRBV7-9 | CASSAGTLNEKLFF | TGTGCCAGCAGCGCCGGGACTCTTAATGAAAAACTGTTTTTT
. | TRBJ1-2 | . | TRBV21-1 | CASRGATYGYTF | TGTGCCAGCAGGGGGGCTACCTATGGCTACACCTTC
. | TRBJ2-5 | . | TRBV3-1 | CASSPTEQTQYF | TGTGCCAGCAGCCCCACGGAACAGACCCAGTACTTC